These 29 T cell receptor beta chains originate from one sample sequenced in a study of T cell responses to AZD1222 COVID-19 vaccine. The data were produced by immunoSEQ multiplex PCR, yet TCRdb's version contains in-frame clones alone and is incomplete. The data contain about 180,000 clones, almost 90% of them seen just once; the ten biggest clones take up more than 7%. This material consisted of peripheral blood, taken on day 0 of AZD1222 vaccination. The receptors originated from an adult in good health.

This rearrangement joins TRBV27 to TRBJ2-1; 10 positions agree with TRBD2. Unmatched junction bases numbered 1, after V lost 5 bases and J lost 6 bases. This CDR3 is 13 amino acids long. CDR1 and CDR2 from the germline V gene are MNHEY and SMNVEV (reference sequence). CDR3 residues: CASSERGGNEQFF. CDR3 coding DNA: TGTGCCAGCAGTGAGCGGGGGGGCAATGAGCAGTTCTTC.

The genes are TRBV7-2 and TRBJ1-4, with a possible D match to TRBD1 (6 bases). In germline, CDR1 is SGHTA, CDR2 FQGNSA. The CDR3 consists of 14 residues. V was cut by 6 bases and J by 8 bases, with 16 bases left in between. As DNA, the CDR3 is TGTGCCAGCAGGACCGGGGGGGCCGGGGAAAAACTGTTTTTT. Its protein is CASRTGGAGEKLFF.

This chain connects TRBV10-3 to TRBJ2-7; perhaps TRBD1 as D (5 bases). Looked up from germline, CDR1 is ENHRY and CDR2 is SYGVKD. V was shortened by 2 bases and J by 3 bases, with 11 bases between the two germline ends. There are 14 residues in the CDR3. CDR3 bases: TGTGCCATCAGTGAGAAGGGGAAGAGCTACGAGCAGTACTTC. This encodes CAISEKGKSYEQYF.

The rearrangement uses TRBV19 and TRBJ1-5; D remains unclear. Germline CDR1 and CDR2: LNHDA and SQIVND (reference sequence). The V gene lost 7 bases and the J gene lost 2 bases, with 21 bases spanning the gap. This CDR3 region has 17 residues. CDR3 DNA sequence: TGTGCCAGTACTACTGGTGTAGGAGAAGCTGGCAATCAGCCCCAGCATTTT. Protein sequence: CASTTGVGEAGNQPQHF.

The CDR3 bases are TGCGCCAGCAGCTTGGTTTGGGGTCAGCCCCAGCATTTT. Its translation is CASSLVWGQPQHF. The chain combines TRBV5-1 with TRBJ1-5; D is uncertain. Germline CDR1 SGHRS, CDR2 YFSETQ. This CDR3 is built from 13 residues. The V end lost 0 bases, the J end lost 6 bases, and 7 bases lay between the germline ends. Drawing the rest from reference TRBV5-1 and TRBJ1-5, the complete variable domain is KAGVTQTPRYLIKTRGQQVTLSCSPISGHRSVSWYQQTPGQGLQFLFEYFSETQRNKGNFPGRFSGRQFSNSRSEMNVSTLELGDSALYLCASSLVWGQPQHFGDGTRLSIL.

The chain has TRBV6-5 and TRBJ1-6, with no clear D. Deletions cut 0 bases from V and 6 bases from J, with 6 bases between. The germline V gene encodes CDR1 MNHEY and CDR2 SVGAGI. The CDR3 is 14 residues long. CDR3 region: CASSYSARNSPLHF. CDR3 nucleotide sequence: TGTGCCAGCAGTTACTCGGCCCGTAATTCACCCCTCCACTTT.

The J gene is TRBJ2-3, the V gene TRBV7-2, with D possibly TRBD2 on 5 matching bases. Trimming stripped 2 bases from V and 8 bases from J, with 20 bases between. Per the germline V gene, CDR1 is SGHTA and CDR2 is FQGNSA. The CDR3 is 16 amino acids. The CDR3 DNA sequence: TGTGCCAGCAGCTTAAGCGGTAACTCCCGAGGAGGTACGCAGTATTTT. Residues: CASSLSGNSRGGTQYF.

This clone was recorded once. This CDR3 is also generated by other DNA sequences in the sample. The rearrangement links TRBV29-1 to TRBJ1-2; D may be TRBD1 (5 bases). This CDR3 spans 13 amino acids. The V gene's germline CDR1 is SQVTM and CDR2 ANQGSEA. Deletions cut 3 bases from V and 3 bases from J, with 11 bases between. Here the CDR3 reads CSVERGVDYGYTF. As DNA, the CDR3 is TGCAGCGTTGAGAGGGGTGTAGACTATGGCTACACCTTC.

The CDR3 DNA sequence: TGTGCCAGTACCCCGGGGGTATTGAACACTGAAGCTTTCTTT. It codes for CASTPGVLNTEAFF. The genes are TRBV19 and TRBJ1-1; D is possibly TRBD1 (5 bases). Germline loops: CDR1 LNHDA, CDR2 SQIVND (reference sequence). The ends were cut back, 7 bases at V and 0 bases at J, with 12 bases in the middle. The CDR3 runs 14 residues.

The chain recombines TRBV2 with TRBJ2-1, with 7 bases matching TRBD1. In germline, CDR1 is SNHLY, CDR2 FYNNEI. J lost 7 bases, V lost 6 bases, and 12 bases had no gene match. The CDR3 contains 15 residues. CDR3 region: CASRTRQGIGNEQFF. The CDR3 region has the DNA TGTGCCAGCAGAACCAGACAGGGAATTGGAAATGAGCAGTTCTTC.

This clone was detected only once. The chain employs TRBV2 and TRBJ2-1; perhaps TRBD2 as D (5 bases). The V gene lost 3 bases and the J gene lost 0 bases, with 12 bases spanning the gap. The CDR3 extends over 16 amino acids. Looked up from germline, CDR1 is SNHLY and CDR2 is FYNNEI. The CDR3: CASSERLASSYNEQFF. The CDR3 DNA sequence: TGTGCCAGCAGTGAGCGGCTAGCAAGCTCCTACAATGAGCAGTTCTTC.

This chain connects TRBV7-9 to TRBJ1-5; D remains unclear. The germline gives CDR1 SEHNR, CDR2 FQNEAQ (reference sequence). Trimming left V 1 base short and J 0 bases short, with 13 bases between. The CDR3 has 17 amino acids. The CDR3 DNA reads as TGTGCCAGCAGCTTAGGGACTGGACCATATAGCAATCAGCCCCAGCATTTT. Translation: CASSLGTGPYSNQPQHF.

The chain is built from TRBV30 and TRBJ1-1, with D uncertain. The V gene's germline CDR1 is GTSNPN and CDR2 SVGIG (reference sequence). Trimming pared 3 bases from V and 4 bases from J, leaving 9 bases between. The length of the CDR3 is 12 residues. The CDR3, as DNA: TGTGCCTGGAGCCCGAGGGCCACTGAAGCTTTCTTT. Its translation is CAWSPRATEAFF.

V gene TRBV6-5 combines with J gene TRBJ2-3; TRBD2 matches 10 bases. The junction had 6 bases not matched to a gene; V was cut back by 7 bases and J by 2 bases. This CDR3 contains 15 residues. Germline V gives CDR1 MNHEY, CDR2 SVGAGI. The DNA of the CDR3 is TGTGCCAGCATGACGCTAGCGGGGGCCACAGATACGCAGTATTTT. It codes for CASMTLAGATDTQYF.

V gene TRBV20-1 combines with J gene TRBJ1-2; tentatively, D is TRBD1 (6 bases). The CDR3 runs to 11 residues. The germline V gene has CDR1 DFQATT and CDR2 SNEGSKA (reference sequence). The V and J ends lost 1 base and 8 bases respectively, with 8 bases between them. In DNA form, the CDR3 reads TGCAGTGCTAGAGCAGGGGACGGCTACACCTTC. Translated, it gives CSARAGDGYTF.

The chain links TRBV7-3 to TRBJ2-1, with D possibly matching TRBD2 (5 bases). V was shortened by 8 bases and J by 0 bases, with 14 bases between the two germline ends. Germline CDR1 is SGHTA and CDR2 is FQGTGA. The CDR3 sequence is 15 residues long. CDR3 coding DNA: TGTGCCAGCGCCCACGGGGTAGGCTCCTACAATGAGCAGTTCTTC. Translation gives CASAHGVGSYNEQFF. Looking up the rest from reference TRBV7-3 and TRBJ2-1 gives the full variable domain: GAGVSQTPSNKVTEKGKYVELRCDPISGHTALYWYRQSLGQGPEFLIYFQGTGAADDSGLPNDRFFAVRPEGSVSTLKIQRTERGDSAVYLCASAHGVGSYNEQFFGPGTRLTVL.

J is TRBJ2-5 and V is TRBV19, with D unresolved. Trimming pared 3 bases from V and 2 bases from J, leaving 13 bases between. The CDR3 spans 15 residues. From germline, CDR1 is LNHDA and CDR2 SQIVND (reference sequence). The CDR3 coding sequence is TGTGCCAGTAGTATCGGTAGGGTTCGACAAGAGACCCAGTACTTC. This encodes CASSIGRVRQETQYF. Full variable domain (missing parts from reference TRBV19 and TRBJ2-5): DGGITQSPKYLFRKEGQNVTLSCEQNLNHDAMYWYRQDPGQGLRLIYYSQIVNDFQKGDIAEGYSVSREKKESFPLTVTSAQKNPTAFYLCASSIGRVRQETQYFGPGTRLLVL.

V is TRBV30 and J is TRBJ2-5; 10 bases match TRBD2. CDR3 length: 13 residues. Unmatched junction bases numbered 4, after V lost 7 bases and J lost 2 bases. From germline, CDR1 is GTSNPN and CDR2 SVGIG (reference sequence). CDR3 residues: CALERGGQETQYF. The CDR3 bases are TGTGCCTTGGAGCGGGGGGGGCAAGAGACCCAGTACTTC.

This chain connects TRBV11-2 to TRBJ2-5, with TRBD2 matching 8 bases. The CDR3 consists of 14 residues. Per the germline V gene, CDR1 is SGHAT and CDR2 is FQNNGV. V shed 1 base, J shed 2 bases, and the junction held 0 bases outside the gene matches. As DNA, the CDR3 is TGTGCCAGCAGCTTAGCTAGCGGGCAAGAGACCCAGTACTTC. Amino acids: CASSLASGQETQYF.

Note on this clone: Distinct nucleotide sequences in the sample also encode this CDR3. The J gene is TRBJ1-3, the V gene TRBV6-5; D is unresolved. Germline assignment: CDR1 MNHEY and CDR2 SVGAGI. The CDR3 has 11 amino acids. Trimming pared 7 bases from V and 7 bases from J, leaving 8 bases between. CDR3 residues: CASKLGNTIYF. In DNA, the CDR3 is TGTGCCAGCAAGCTGGGGAACACCATATATTTT.

V usage is TRBV5-1 and J usage is TRBJ2-1; 8 bases align to TRBD2. Germline V gene data show CDR1 as SGHRS and CDR2 as YFSETQ. V trimming: 4 bases; J trimming: 4 bases; junction bases outside the gene matches: 10. This CDR3 has 16 amino acids. CDR3 in DNA: TGCGCCAGCAGCCACATCAGCGGGGGTAAATACAATGAGCAGTTCTTC. Translated: CASSHISGGKYNEQFF.

This chain connects TRBV27 to TRBJ1-1; D gene unclear. The CDR3 has 14 amino acids. V was pared by 3 bases and J by 3 bases, with 11 bases between. Germline assignment: CDR1 MNHEY and CDR2 SMNVEV (reference sequence). The chain's CDR3 is CASSFGQPDTEAFF. The CDR3 nucleotides read TGTGCCAGCAGTTTTGGGCAGCCAGACACTGAAGCTTTCTTT.

The gene calls are TRBV29-1 and TRBJ2-7, with TRBD1 as a possible D gene (6 bases). The length of the CDR3 is 12 residues. V was trimmed by 6 bases and J by 6 bases, leaving 15 bases between them. Germline-derived CDR1 and CDR2 are SQVTM and ANQGSEA. The CDR3 region is CSVKVGAGEQYF. The CDR3 DNA reads TGCAGCGTAAAGGTGGGGGCGGGCGAGCAGTACTTC.

The chain recombines TRBV10-3 with TRBJ1-6; possibly TRBD1 for D (6 bases). Trimming took 6 bases from V and 0 from J, leaving 15 bases between them. Germline-derived CDR1 and CDR2 are ENHRY and SYGVKD. This CDR3 comprises 17 residues. Written as DNA, the CDR3 is TGTGCCATCAGCCCCAGGACAGTCGACTCCTATAATTCACCCCTCCACTTT. Its protein is CAISPRTVDSYNSPLHF.

This clone was detected a few times. Other DNA sequences in the same sample also yield this CDR3. The gene calls are TRBV30 and TRBJ1-1, with no clear D. The germline CDR1 and CDR2 sequences are GTSNPN and SVGIG (reference sequence). Trimming shortened V by 2 bases and J by 0 bases, and 10 bases separated the two germline ends. There are 14 residues in the CDR3. Here the CDR3 DNA reads TGTGCCTGGAGTAGGGCAGCCATGAACACTGAAGCTTTCTTT. Protein product: CAWSRAAMNTEAFF.

The V gene is TRBV28, the J gene TRBJ1-4; D might be TRBD1 (5 bases). V was cut by 5 bases and J by 4 bases, with 17 bases left in between. Germline CDR1 and CDR2: MDHEN and SYDVKM. The CDR3 has 16 residues. Here the CDR3 DNA reads TGTGCCAGCAGTCCAGCCCGGGGGAGCTTTAATGAAAAACTGTTTTTT. Its translation: CASSPARGSFNEKLFF.

The chain is built from TRBV5-6 and TRBJ2-3; the D gene is possibly TRBD1 (5 bases). The germline V gene has CDR1 SGHDT and CDR2 YYEEEE. The CDR3 is 15 amino acids. The germline V and J ends were trimmed by 6 bases and 0 bases, with 14 bases remaining between them. For the CDR3, the DNA is TGTGCCAGCATCCTATGGACAACTAGCACAGATACGCAGTATTTT. It is translated as CASILWTTSTDTQYF. The full variable domain, its missing parts supplied by reference TRBV5-6 and TRBJ2-3, is DAGVTQSPTHLIKTRGQQVTLRCSPKSGHDTVSWYQQALGQGPQFIFQYYEEEERQRGNFPDRFSGHQFPNYSSELNVNALLLGDSALYLCASILWTTSTDTQYFGPGTRLTVL.

The rearrangement links TRBV3-1 (or the pseudogene TRBV3-2) to TRBJ2-7, with D unclear. Germline lookup yields CDR1 LGHDT and CDR2 YNNKEL (reference sequence). CDR3 length equals 14 residues. V shed 3 bases and J shed 0 bases, with 9 bases lying between them. The CDR3 sequence is CASSQEDNSYEQYF. CDR3 sequence (DNA): TGTGCCAGCAGCCAGGAAGACAACTCCTACGAGCAGTACTTC.

CDR3 nucleotides: TGCGCCAGCAGTGACCCCACAGGGAGCGGTCGTGGCTACACCTTC. It is translated as CASSDPTGSGRGYTF. V usage is TRBV10-2 and J usage is TRBJ1-2, with D perhaps TRBD1 (6 bases). Germline CDR1 reads WSHSY; CDR2 reads SAAADI. The CDR3 has 15 residues. V dropped 3 bases and J dropped 7 bases, with 18 bases sitting between them.